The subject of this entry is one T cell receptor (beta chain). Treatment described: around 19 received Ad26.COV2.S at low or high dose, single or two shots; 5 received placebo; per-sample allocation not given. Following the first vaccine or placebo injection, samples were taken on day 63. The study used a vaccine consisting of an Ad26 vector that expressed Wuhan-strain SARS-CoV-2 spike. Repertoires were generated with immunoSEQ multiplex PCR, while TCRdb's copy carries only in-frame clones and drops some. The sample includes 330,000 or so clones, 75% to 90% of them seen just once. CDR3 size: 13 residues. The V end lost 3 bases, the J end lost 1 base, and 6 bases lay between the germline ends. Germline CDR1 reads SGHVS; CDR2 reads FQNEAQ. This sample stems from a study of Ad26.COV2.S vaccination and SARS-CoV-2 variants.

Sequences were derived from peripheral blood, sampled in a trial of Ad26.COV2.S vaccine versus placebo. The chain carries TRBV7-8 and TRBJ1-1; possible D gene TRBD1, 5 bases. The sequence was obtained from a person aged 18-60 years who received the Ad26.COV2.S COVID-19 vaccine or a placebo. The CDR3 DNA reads TGTGCCAGCAGCTTGCAGGGGAACACTGAAGCTTTCTTT. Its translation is CASSLQGNTEAFF.